This note documents a single TCR beta chain sequence. The specificity of this receptor is unknown. Qualities for individual bases were not recorded, and no much larger clone is one base off. Genomic DNA was the input for TRB sequencing, which was run either with the immunoSEQ assay at survey resolution or with the hsTCRB kit. The original pipeline was this. The immunoSEQ software handled initial read processing, and the LymphoSeq R package was used for repertoire analyses. Clonality was computed as 1 minus normalized Shannon entropy, and a Gini coefficient was also calculated for each TRB dataset. Phenotypes of unsorted samples were inferred by mapping TRB sequences from sorted subsets of the recipient or donor onto the same recipient's unsorted samples. The source is immuneACCESS, and TCRdb retained only in-frame sequences with V and J called. Part of the clones is not carried over; for the studies checked, unresolved V genes explain less than half of this, and the remainder is unexplained. The V and J calls and clone size come from that table; D and trimming were worked out from the DNA. In this sample the table shows 47,000 or so clones, roughly nine tenths of which occur a single time. Clones ranked in the top ten supply less than 3.5% of the sample.

This sample is part of a study of T cells after posttransplantation cyclophosphamide (dated by TCRdb to the mid-2010s). Some background on the complete study: The study tracked T cell repertoire reconstitution by TRB sequencing after myeloablative bone marrow transplantation using posttransplantation cyclophosphamide as GVHD prophylaxis. Samples from 30 to 35 PTCy-treated patients, along with samples from around 16 of their related bone marrow donors, underwent antigen receptor sequencing. Blood from all 30 or so PTCy patients who had 1-year posttransplant specimens underwent TRB sequencing. TRB sequencing was also done on up to roughly 3 additional blood samples from 2 to 5.2 years after transplant in 3 patients, and on pretransplant blood from several patients. Because TRA and TRB clonality correlated tightly in fewer than ten samples, later TCR analyses were limited to TRB. Public TRB sequences were searched against a database of over 3,600 sequences associated with responses to pathogens, tumor antigens, self-antigens and alloantigens.

What the study reported, not specific to this receptor: The TRB repertoires of T cells infiltrating skin or the GI tract showed only limited overlap with the TRB repertoires found in blood. Across the 45 to 55 patients, TRB clonality was highly associated with recipient CMV seropositivity and CMV reactivation, and diversity with PTCy was similar to that in the CNI/methotrexate controls. Donor-recipient similarity was low at 1-2 months but increased during the first year, and donor CD8+ memory clones often dominated later blood repertoires.

The CDR3 spans 13 residues, from the cysteine through the phenylalanine. Only the CDR3 part of the read is kept: 39 bases, read in frame from the first base. CDR1 and CDR2 (GTSNPN, SVGIG) derive from the germline V gene (reference sequence). The trim is 2 bases for V and 5 bases for J, with a gap of 7 bases between the germline ends. Peripheral blood samples were provided by related bone marrow donors on the day of marrow donation. Mononuclear cells from peripheral blood and bone marrow were separated by Ficoll-Hypaque density centrifugation and then cryopreserved. The receptor chain draws on TRBV30 and TRBJ1-6; the D gene is unclear. The sequence was collected from a woman aged 50 to 60 in good health and a related stem cell transplant donor. Specimen: PBMCs. The nucleotide sequence is given as TGTGCCTGGAGTATCGGGGATAATTCACCCCTCCACTTT. Its protein product is CAWSIGDNSPLHF.